Presented here are 10 T cell receptor beta chains from one specimen sequenced in a study of shared clonotypes between healthy human individuals. The data were produced by immunoSEQ multiplex PCR, yet TCRdb's version contains in-frame clones alone and is incomplete. This table holds around 2.1 million clones, approximately 95% found once. Input material: naive CD4+ T cells sorted from blood. The subset denotes: CD45RA+ positively selected. The receptor source for this set is a young man in good health.

The chain joins TRBV4-3 to TRBJ2-1, with D unclear. Germline V gene sequence: CDR1 LGHNA, CDR2 YSLEER. The CDR3 extends over 15 amino acids. V was clipped by 0 bases and J by 1 base, with 7 bases between them. CDR3 sequence (DNA): TGCGCCAGCAGCCAAGATCTAACTTCCTACAATGAGCAGTTCTTC. Its translation: CASSQDLTSYNEQFF.

J is TRBJ1-6 and V is TRBV4-1, with unresolved D. The CDR3 is 16 amino acids. Germline lookup yields CDR1 MGHRA and CDR2 YSYEKL. Trimming cost V 1 base and J 4 bases, with 11 bases left between them. CDR3: CASSQGGISYNSPLHF. The DNA of the CDR3 is TGCGCCAGCAGCCAAGGTGGCATCTCATATAATTCACCCCTCCACTTT.

The rearrangement joins TRBV10-3 to TRBJ2-7; D is uncertain. The ends were cut back, 0 bases at V and 7 bases at J, with 13 bases in the middle. Germline CDR1 is ENHRY and CDR2 is SYGVKD. The CDR3 runs 14 residues. Here the CDR3 DNA reads TGTGCCATCAGTGAGTCGGTTAAGGGAAGGGAGCAGTACTTC. Amino acids: CAISESVKGREQYF.

The chain carries TRBV11-2 and TRBJ2-7; D may be TRBD1 or TRBD2 (6 bases each). Germline V gene lookup returns CDR1 SGHAT and CDR2 FQNNGV. The CDR3 totals 17 residues. The V gene lost 5 bases and the J gene lost 1 base, with 21 bases spanning the gap. CDR3 residues: CASSPFGGQASSYEQYF. The CDR3 DNA sequence: TGTGCCAGCAGCCCATTTGGGGGGCAGGCTTCTTCCTACGAGCAGTACTTC.

The chain couples TRBV5-1 to TRBJ2-5; D is possibly TRBD1 (5 bases). Germline CDR1 SGHRS, CDR2 YFSETQ. V dropped 4 bases and J dropped 1 base, with 11 bases sitting between them. The length of the CDR3 is 14 residues. The CDR3 reads CASSLTAIQETQYF. CDR3 nucleotides: TGCGCCAGCAGCCTGACAGCAATCCAAGAGACCCAGTACTTC.

This rearrangement joins TRBV5-1 to TRBJ2-1; TRBD2 matches 11 bases. Germline V gene data show CDR1 as SGHRS and CDR2 as YFSETQ. With 0 bases clipped from V and 4 bases from J, the junction kept 6 bases outside the gene matches. The CDR3 consists of 17 residues. The CDR3 bases are TGCGCCAGCAGCTTGGAGACTAGCGGGGCGGCTTACAATGAGCAGTTCTTC. It encodes CASSLETSGAAYNEQFF.

As concerns this clone: Other DNA sequences in this specimen translate into the identical CDR3. The V and J genes are TRBV4-1 and TRBJ1-2; D call uncertain. The CDR3 has 11 amino acids. V was cut by 0 bases and J by 8 bases, with 4 bases left in between. CDR1 is MGHRA and CDR2 is YSYEKL in the germline V gene. CDR3 in amino acids: CASSQEGGYTF. CDR3 bases: TGCGCCAGCAGCCAAGAGGGGGGCTACACCTTC.

With regard to this clone: Other nucleotide sequences from this sample produce the same CDR3. The V call is TRBV6-5, the J call TRBJ2-7; 7 bases are a match to TRBD1. The CDR3 is made up of 15 amino acids. The germline V gene encodes CDR1 MNHEY and CDR2 SVGAGI. V was pared by 6 bases and J by 2 bases, with 10 bases of the junction left unmatched. The CDR3 loop reads CASSPRQGSTYEQYF. DNA for the CDR3: TGTGCCAGCAGCCCTCGACAGGGCTCGACCTACGAGCAGTACTTC.

This clone was observed a handful of times. The chain has TRBV7-2 and TRBJ1-6; 9 nucleotides line up with TRBD1. The germline CDR1 and CDR2 sequences are SGHTA and FQGNSA. The CDR3 totals 14 residues. V gave up 5 bases and J gave up 10 bases; unmatched junction bases: 6. The DNA of the CDR3 is TGTGCCAGCAGCAAGGGACAGGGTGGGTCACCCCTCCACTTT. Its translation: CASSKGQGGSPLHF.

The J gene is TRBJ2-1, the V gene TRBV5-6; 9 bases are shared with TRBD1. The CDR3 spans 15 residues. J lost 9 bases, V lost 3 bases, and 10 bases had no gene match. Germline V lookup: CDR1 SGHDT, CDR2 YYEEEE. The CDR3 DNA sequence: TGTGCCAGCAGCTCTACTCGGACAGGGGTTATTGAGCAGTTCTTC. It is translated as CASSSTRTGVIEQFF.